The source of this T cell receptor (beta chain) is a study of early T cells in non-severe SARS-CoV-2 infection. The study's findings and limits: Anti-spike CD8 specificities were favored by VDJdb matching, whose results missed private and CD4 specificities.

The ends were cut back, 6 bases at V and 5 bases at J, with 13 bases in the middle. The germline V gene has CDR1 WNHNN and CDR2 SYGVQD (reference sequence). The CDR3 consists of 13 residues. This clonotype showed up many times. Its antigen is not known. The library protocol tagged individual cDNA molecules with unique molecular identifiers. TCRdb fed the 5' RACE reads into MiXCR, producing one record per CDR3 protein. This table has approximately 58,000 distinct CDR3 sequences, 6% to 7% appearing once. The chain recombines TRBV10-1 with TRBJ1-1; weak D call: TRBD1 (5 bases). The sequenced sample was whole blood. The source of this sequence is an adult who was a healthcare worker with PCR-confirmed SARS-CoV-2 infection or an uninfected control (not recorded which). CDR3 bases: TGCGCCAGCAGAGGTATGGGGGATACTGAAGCTTTCTTT. Residues: CASRGMGDTEAFF.